This entry lists 3 T cell receptor beta chains sequenced from one sample in a study of identifying expanded T cells in peripheral blood. Generated by immunoSEQ multiplex PCR, the TCRdb table keeps only in-frame clones and is missing some. The repertoire holds around 130,000 clones, with approximately 86% as singletons. The sample was blood. The receptor source for this set is a person aged 18-70 years in good health.

This chain connects TRBV7-3 to TRBJ2-5, with D possibly TRBD2 on 5 matching bases. The germline CDR1 and CDR2 sequences are SGHTA and FQGTGA. V lost 2 bases to trimming and J lost 5 bases, with 15 bases between them. The CDR3 is 15 amino acids. The CDR3 protein is CASSLLPGRGETQYF. The DNA of the CDR3 is TGTGCCAGCAGCTTACTCCCGGGTCGGGGTGAGACCCAGTACTTC. Full variable domain (missing parts from reference TRBV7-3 and TRBJ2-5): GAGVSQTPSNKVTEKGKYVELRCDPISGHTALYWYRQSLGQGPEFLIYFQGTGAADDSGLPNDRFFAVRPEGSVSTLKIQRTERGDSAVYLCASSLLPGRGETQYFGPGTRLLVL.

The V and J genes are TRBV4-2 and TRBJ1-1; the match to TRBD1 covers 7 bases. Germline V gives CDR1 LGHNA, CDR2 YNFKEQ. With 1 base clipped from V and 3 bases from J, the junction kept 5 bases outside the gene matches. The CDR3 loop spans 15 amino acids. CDR3 region: CASSQVRRGDTEAFF. CDR3 sequence (DNA): TGTGCCAGCAGCCAAGTTCGCAGGGGGGACACTGAAGCTTTCTTT.

This CDR3 is CASSLNREATQYF. In nucleotides, the CDR3 is TGCGCCAGCAGCCTAAATAGGGAGGCTACGCAGTATTTT. This chain joins TRBV5-1 and TRBJ2-3; D possibly corresponds to TRBD2 (6 bases). Trimming left V 4 bases short and J 8 bases short, with 14 bases between. The CDR3 has 13 residues. CDR1 and CDR2 (germline): SGHRS, YFSETQ.